The next 10 T cell receptor beta chains were all read from a single sample in a study of T cell responses to AZD1222 COVID-19 vaccine. Produced via immunoSEQ multiplex PCR; TCRdb's table is partial and in-frame only. This table holds some 150,000 clones, around 90% found once. This specimen consisted of peripheral blood, obtained 28 days after the second AZD1222 dose. The receptors were sampled from an adult who received the AZD1222 COVID-19 vaccine.

Here the CDR3 reads CASRTSGQETQYF. Written as DNA, the CDR3 is TGCGCCAGCAGGACTAGCGGCCAAGAGACCCAGTACTTC. This chain joins TRBV5-1 and TRBJ2-5; 9 bases are shared with TRBD2. The CDR3 has 13 residues. The trim removed 5 bases at V and 1 base at J, leaving 0 bases unmatched. Germline CDR1 SGHRS, CDR2 YFSETQ.

The V gene is TRBV5-1, the J gene TRBJ1-2, with TRBD1 matching 10 bases. This CDR3 has 12 residues. In germline, CDR1 is SGHRS, CDR2 YFSETQ. The V segment lost 0 bases and the J segment 14 bases; nucleotides outside the gene matches: 4. The CDR3 reads CASSLAGTGETF. DNA for the CDR3: TGCGCCAGCAGCTTGGCCGGGACAGGGGAAACCTTC.

J is TRBJ2-1 and V is TRBV18; D ambiguous. V dropped 0 bases and J dropped 5 bases, with 8 bases sitting between them. This CDR3 region has 14 residues. Germline V gene data show CDR1 as KGHSH and CDR2 as LQKENI. In DNA form, the CDR3 reads TGTGCCAGCTCACCACCCCCGTTTGACAATGAGCAGTTCTTC. This translates into CASSPPPFDNEQFF.

The chain uses TRBV5-1 and TRBJ2-4; 9 bases are a match to TRBD2. Germline CDR1 is SGHRS and CDR2 is YFSETQ. The V segment lost 3 bases and the J segment 6 bases; nucleotides outside the gene matches: 13. This CDR3 has 17 amino acids. Here the CDR3 DNA reads TGCGCCAGCAGCTCGGAAGGAGCGGGAGGCGGAAGAAACATTCAGTACTTC. This translates into CASSSEGAGGGRNIQYF.

This clone was seen once. This sequence joins TRBV15 and TRBJ1-1; D is unresolved. The germline V gene encodes CDR1 LNHNV and CDR2 YYDKDF (reference sequence). Deletions cut 0 bases from V and 11 bases from J, with 10 bases between. The CDR3 has 12 amino acids. The CDR3 protein is CATSRDVRAAFF. DNA of the CDR3: TGTGCCACCAGCAGAGATGTCAGAGCGGCTTTCTTT. Using reference TRBV15 and TRBJ1-1 for the parts outside the CDR3, the full variable domain is DAMVIQNPRYQVTQFGKPVTLSCSQTLNHNVMYWYQQKSSQAPKLLFHYYDKDFNNEADTPDNFQSRRPNTSFCFLDIRSPGLGDTAMYLCATSRDVRAAFFGQGTRLTVV.

The rearrangement uses TRBV27 and TRBJ2-7; D remains ambiguous. CDR3 length: 12 amino acids. Germline lookup yields CDR1 MNHEY and CDR2 SMNVEV (reference sequence). Trimming took 7 bases from V and 4 from J, leaving 11 bases between them. CDR3 coding DNA: TGTGCCAGCAAAGGTAAAACGTACGAGCAGTACTTC. Protein product: CASKGKTYEQYF.

In nucleotides, the CDR3 is TGTGCCAGCAGTCGGGGGGGAATGGCTGAAGCTTTCTTT. It translates to CASSRGGMAEAFF. The chain has TRBV25-1 and TRBJ1-1; D is perhaps TRBD1 (5 bases). Germline assignment: CDR1 MGHDK and CDR2 SYGVNS. With 5 bases removed from V and 6 bases from J, the gap between germline ends came to 13 bases. The CDR3 is made up of 13 amino acids. Full variable domain (rest looked up from reference TRBV25-1 and TRBJ1-1): EADIYQTPRYLVIGTGKKITLECSQTMGHDKMYWYQQDPGMELHLIHYSYGVNSTEKGDLSSESTVSRIRTEHFPLTLESARPSHTSQYLCASSRGGMAEAFFGQGTRLTVV.

This clone is deemed medium-sized (0.01 to 0.1%). Other DNA sequences within the sample encode an identical CDR3. The chain employs TRBV6-5 and TRBJ1-1, with D perhaps matching TRBD1 (5 bases). Germline assignment: CDR1 MNHEY and CDR2 SVGAGI. The CDR3 extends over 13 amino acids. V was clipped by 6 bases and J by 1 base, with 9 bases between them. CDR3 amino acids: CASSWGGNTEAFF. DNA of the CDR3: TGTGCCAGCAGCTGGGGGGGGAACACTGAAGCTTTCTTT.

The genes are TRBV5-6 and TRBJ1-6, with D possibly being TRBD1 (5 bases). The germline V and J ends were trimmed by 0 bases and 1 base, with 5 bases remaining between them. CDR3 size: 15 residues. The V gene's germline CDR1 is SGHDT and CDR2 YYEEEE. The CDR3, as DNA: TGTGCCAGCAGCTTGGGACAGTCCTATAATTCACCCCTCCACTTT. It specifies CASSLGQSYNSPLHF.

This chain links TRBV27 with TRBJ1-2, with 7 positions matching TRBD1. The CDR3 sequence is 15 residues long. CDR1 and CDR2 (germline): MNHEY, SMNVEV (reference sequence). V shed 4 bases and J 1 base; nucleotides not matched to a gene: 6. The CDR3 DNA sequence: TGTGCCAGCAGTTCCCCTGCAGGGGGTAACTATGGCTACACCTTC. It codes for CASSSPAGGNYGYTF.